These T cell receptor beta chains were read from a single sample in a study of shared clonotypes between healthy human individuals. TCRdb's copy holds only in-frame clones and misses some; the assay was immunoSEQ multiplex PCR. The table shows 950,000 to 1,100,000 clones, with about 75% occurring only once. Sequenced material: memory CD4+ T cells sorted from blood. These receptors all come from a man younger than 35 in good health. The CDR3 runs from the conserved cysteine through the conserved F or W. D genes are given only for firm matches. Size is stated for part of the rows, as once, few or many counts, or as a class when the clone is expanded.

CDR3 DNA	CDR3 protein	V gene	D gene	clone size	J gene
TGTGCCAGCAGCTACAACGACAGAGAGCAGTTCTTC	CASSYNDREQFF	TRBV7-6	NA	few	TRBJ2-1
TGTGCCAGCAGTTTCTCGAGAGGGACAGGGAAGCACGAGCAGTACTTC	CASSFSRGTGKHEQYF	TRBV28	TRBD1	once	TRBJ2-7
TGTGCCAGTACCGCGCTAGGAGGGTCAAACACCGGGGAGCTGTTTTTT	CASTALGGSNTGELFF	TRBV19	NA	NA	TRBJ2-2
TGTGCCAGCAGCTTAGATAGGGCCCAAGAGACCCAGTACTTC	CASSLDRAQETQYF	TRBV7-2	NA	NA	TRBJ2-5
TGTGCCAGCTCACCTCAGGGGATGGGCACCGGGGAGCTGTTTTTT	CASSPQGMGTGELFF	TRBV18	NA	NA	TRBJ2-2
TGTGCCAGCAGCCTGCAGGGGGCAAGCAATGAAAAACTGTTTTTT	CASSLQGASNEKLFF	TRBV5-4	TRBD1	once	TRBJ1-4
TGTGCCACCAGCAGGAACATCGGGGGCACCGGGGAGCTGTTTTTT	CATSRNIGGTGELFF	TRBV15	NA	NA	TRBJ2-2
TGTGCCAGCAGCCGCGGAGCGGGACTAGCGGGAGTAGAGCAGTACTTC	CASSRGAGLAGVEQYF	TRBV7-9	TRBD2	NA	TRBJ2-5
TGTGCCAGCACCGATTTCCGGACAGCAGGGGTCGGGGAGCTGTTTTTT	CASTDFRTAGVGELFF	TRBV5-4	NA	NA	TRBJ2-2
TGTGCCAGCAGCCCGGGGACAGGGACTCCTAACTATGGCTACACCTTC	CASSPGTGTPNYGYTF	TRBV5-4	TRBD1	NA	TRBJ1-2
TGCGCCAGCAGTCAATACAGGGGGCTCACCTACGAGCAGTACTTC	CASSQYRGLTYEQYF	TRBV23-1	TRBD1	NA	TRBJ2-7
TGTGCCAGCAGAACAGGGGGCTTAGAAAAACTGTTTTTT	CASRTGGLEKLFF	TRBV6-5	TRBD1	NA	TRBJ1-4
TGTGCTAGTGGTTTGTATTCGGAGAATGAGCAGTTCTTC	CASGLYSENEQFF	TRBV12-5	NA	NA	TRBJ2-1
TGTGCCAGCAGCTTAGACTCCAGGGGTCGCACAGATACGCAGTATTTT	CASSLDSRGRTDTQYF	TRBV7-2	NA	NA	TRBJ2-3
TGTGCCAGCAGCTTTAACAGGGGGCTGGATGGCTACACCTTC	CASSFNRGLDGYTF	TRBV13	TRBD1	NA	TRBJ1-2
TGTGCCAGCAGTGATTACCAGGGGGCCCAAGAGACCCAGTACTTC	CASSDYQGAQETQYF	TRBV6-1	TRBD1	NA	TRBJ2-5
TGTGCCTGGGCCCTTGGGACAGGGGGACGGCTAGATTCACCCCTCCACTTT	CAWALGTGGRLDSPLHF	TRBV30	TRBD1	NA	TRBJ1-6
TGTGCCAGTAGTAACTCCTATAATTCACCCCTCCACTTT	CASSNSYNSPLHF	TRBV19	NA	NA	TRBJ1-6
TGCGCCAGCAGCCAACCGGGACTAGCGGGGCACAGCTCCTACAATGAGCAGTTCTTC	CASSQPGLAGHSSYNEQFF	TRBV4-3	TRBD2	NA	TRBJ2-1
TGTGCCAGCAGCGTAGGACAGTCAAATGAGCAGTTCTTC	CASSVGQSNEQFF	TRBV9	NA	NA	TRBJ2-1
TGTGCCAGCAGCTTGACCTGGGGGGATACGCAGTATTTT	CASSLTWGDTQYF	TRBV5-8	NA	NA	TRBJ2-3
TGTGCCAGCAGCTCAAGAACCGGGGAGCTGTTTTTT	CASSSRTGELFF	TRBV6-5	NA	NA	TRBJ2-2
TGTGCCAGCAGTTTCAGGGGAAGTCCCAATGAGCAGTTCTTC	CASSFRGSPNEQFF	TRBV27	NA	NA	TRBJ2-1
TGTGCCATAGGACAGGGTAATTCTGGGGCCAACGTCCTGACTTTC	CAIGQGNSGANVLTF	TRBV10-3	TRBD1	NA	TRBJ2-6
TGCGCCAGCAGGCTAGCGGGGGAGTTCACAGATACGCAGTATTTT	CASRLAGEFTDTQYF	TRBV5-1	TRBD2	few	TRBJ2-3
TGTGCCAGCAGCTCCCGTTGGGGGGCGACCGGCACAGATACGCAGTATTTT	CASSSRWGATGTDTQYF	TRBV7-2	NA	NA	TRBJ2-3
TGTGCCAGCAGTTTATCGCCAGGCGGGACTAGCGGGAGACTTTCTTACGAGCAGTACTTC	CASSLSPGGTSGRLSYEQYF	TRBV27	TRBD2	NA	TRBJ2-7
TGTGCCAGCAGCTTAGCTTTACTTATGGTTCGGGGCTCTCGGGGCACCGGGGAGCTGTTTTTT	CASSLALLMVRGSRGTGELFF	TRBV7-2	NA	NA	TRBJ2-2
TGCGCCAGCAGCTTGGGACAGGGATTCACTGAAGCTTTCTTT	CASSLGQGFTEAFF	TRBV5-1	TRBD1	NA	TRBJ1-1
TGCAGTGCTCGCCAAGAGACCCAGTACTTC	CSARQETQYF	TRBV20-1	NA	NA	TRBJ2-5
TGTGCCAGCAGGGGAAGGAGGACCGGGGAGCTGTTTTTT	CASRGRRTGELFF	TRBV7-2	NA	NA	TRBJ2-2
TGTGCCACCAGCAGAGATCTGACAGGGTATGGCTACACCTTC	CATSRDLTGYGYTF	TRBV15	TRBD1	NA	TRBJ1-2
TGTGCCAGCGGACTTCGGGACGGAAATGAAAAACTGTTTTTT	CASGLRDGNEKLFF	TRBV6-6	NA	NA	TRBJ1-4
TGTGCCAGCAGTGAAGTGGACAGGGATTATGGCTACACCTTC	CASSEVDRDYGYTF	TRBV6-1	TRBD1	NA	TRBJ1-2
TGTGCCAGTAGTCTACAGTCGGGGGCCAACGTCCTGACTTTC	CASSLQSGANVLTF	TRBV19	NA	NA	TRBJ2-6
TGCAGCGTTGAAGGCCGGGTAGCCGGGGAGCTGTTTTTT	CSVEGRVAGELFF	TRBV29-1	NA	NA	TRBJ2-2
TGTGCCAGCAGCAGCCGACAGGGGGCGCTTTGGAATGGCTACACCTTC	CASSSRQGALWNGYTF	TRBV7-2	TRBD1	once	TRBJ1-2
TGCGCCAGCAGTGATGAGGCGGGTACGAGAGAGACCCAGTACTTC	CASSDEAGTRETQYF	TRBV10-2	NA	NA	TRBJ2-5
TGTGCCAGCAGCCTCGTCAGGGTGAACGGCTACACCTTC	CASSLVRVNGYTF	TRBV5-6	NA	NA	TRBJ1-2
TGTGCCAGCAGCTCAGGGGGCGGGCAGCCCCAGCATTTT	CASSSGGGQPQHF	TRBV6-1	TRBD1	NA	TRBJ1-5
TGTGCAAACAGCCAGGGCACTGAAGCTTTCTTT	CANSQGTEAFF	TRBV10-3	NA	NA	TRBJ1-1
TGCGCCAGCAGCCTAAACTCGGGACTAGGTTACAATGAGCAGTTCTTC	CASSLNSGLGYNEQFF	TRBV4-3	TRBD2	NA	TRBJ2-1
TGTGCCAGCAGTTTAGGGCTCCAAGGTGAGAACACTGAAGCTTTCTTT	CASSLGLQGENTEAFF	TRBV28	NA	many	TRBJ1-1
TGTGCCAGCAGCTTGGCCTGGGACAGGGAGACCGGGGAGCTGTTTTTT	CASSLAWDRETGELFF	TRBV5-6	TRBD1	NA	TRBJ2-2
TGTGCCAGCTCCGAGGGAGGGGCCGGGAAAGGTGGCTACACCTTC	CASSEGGAGKGGYTF	TRBV18	NA	NA	TRBJ1-2
TGCGCCAGCACTGTGGGGTCCGTCGATGGCACCGGGGAGCTGTTTTTT	CASTVGSVDGTGELFF	TRBV5-1	NA	NA	TRBJ2-2
TGCGCCAGCAGCTTGGCCGCGGGCTCCTATAATTCACCCCTCCACTTT	CASSLAAGSYNSPLHF	TRBV5-1	NA	NA	TRBJ1-6
TGTGCCAGCTATCCGACAGGGGGCGGGTACGAGCAGTACTTC	CASYPTGGGYEQYF	TRBV27	TRBD1	NA	TRBJ2-7
TGTGCCAGTACCGACAGGGGAATCAGCGAGCAGTACTTC	CASTDRGISEQYF	TRBV19	TRBD1	NA	TRBJ2-7
TGTGCCAGCTCACCACGGGCGTTTAGCACAGATACGCAGTATTTT	CASSPRAFSTDTQYF	TRBV18	NA	NA	TRBJ2-3
TGTGCCAGCAGTGAAAAGGGAAGCGGGCAGACCCAGTACTTC	CASSEKGSGQTQYF	TRBV6-1	NA	NA	TRBJ2-5